Below are 10 T cell receptor beta chains sequenced from a single sample in a study of blood T cell repertoires in COVID-19. The protocol was immunoSEQ multiplex PCR, while the TCRdb copy is restricted to in-frame clones and leaves out a portion. The data hold tens of thousands of clones, with around four fifths observed a single time. The sequencing input was peripheral blood. The source is a man between 65 and 85 years old with acute or convalescent COVID-19.

The V call is TRBV2, the J call TRBJ1-4, with D uncertain. V lost 6 bases and J lost 6, with 11 bases in between. CDR1 SNHLY and CDR2 FYNNEI come from the germline V gene. The CDR3 runs 13 residues. The DNA of the CDR3 is TGTGCCAGCAGGGCAGGAGGGTATGAAAAACTGTTTTTT. It encodes CASRAGGYEKLFF.

The rearrangement uses TRBV28 and TRBJ2-3, with 10 bases fitting TRBD2. With V trimmed by 4 bases and J by 1 base, 8 bases remained unmatched. Per germline, CDR1 MDHEN and CDR2 SYDVKM. The CDR3 has 17 residues. Here the CDR3 reads CASSSSGGAFRTDTQYF. The CDR3 region has the DNA TGTGCCAGCAGTTCCAGCGGGGGGGCATTTCGCACAGATACGCAGTATTTT.

V is TRBV5-6 and J is TRBJ2-1; 12 bases fit TRBD2. The CDR3 is 15 residues long. V lost 5 bases to trimming and J lost 6 bases; unmatched junction nucleotides: 6. Germline V gene sequence: CDR1 SGHDT, CDR2 YYEEEE. The CDR3 protein is CASSLLAGGRNEQFF. CDR3 DNA sequence: TGTGCCAGCAGTCTTCTAGCGGGGGGGCGCAATGAGCAGTTCTTC.

The CDR3 sequence: CASRGSGEKLFF. CDR3 in DNA: TGTGCCAGCAGGGGCTCAGGGGAAAAACTGTTTTTT. This chain joins TRBV6-5 and TRBJ1-4, with TRBD1 as a possible D gene (5 bases). V lost 6 bases to trimming and J lost 8 bases, with 10 bases between them. There are 12 residues in the CDR3. The V gene's germline CDR1 is MNHEY and CDR2 SVGAGI.

This clone was counted once. The chain uses TRBV5-1 and TRBJ1-1, with a tentative D call TRBD1 (5 bases). There are 12 residues in the CDR3. The V gene lost 0 bases and the J gene lost 8 bases, with 8 bases spanning the gap. Germline loops: CDR1 SGHRS, CDR2 YFSETQ. CDR3 region: CASSLGQTEAFF. The CDR3 nucleotides read TGCGCCAGCAGCTTGGGACAGACCGAAGCTTTCTTT.

This chain links TRBV12-1 with TRBJ1-4; the DNA was not used to check the table's D call, TRBD1. TRBV12-1 is described as a pseudogene. The CDR3 is 15 residues long. DNA for the CDR3: TGTGCCAGCAGCATATGGCCCCGAGGGGGTGAAAAACTGTTTTTT. Its protein product is CASSIWPRGGEKLFF.

V is TRBV7-2 and J is TRBJ1-5; D may be TRBD1 (6 bases). The CDR3 sequence is 15 residues long. V shed 2 bases and J shed 0 bases, with 8 bases lying between them. The V gene's germline CDR1 is SGHTA and CDR2 FQGNSA. The CDR3 loop reads CASSLRTVSNQPQHF. The CDR3 DNA reads TGTGCCAGCAGCTTAAGGACAGTTAGCAATCAGCCCCAGCATTTT.

This chain uses TRBV9 with TRBJ2-1; D gene unclear. The CDR3 runs 13 residues. Per the germline V gene, CDR1 is SGDLS and CDR2 is YYNGEE. V dropped 0 bases and J dropped 3 bases, with 4 bases sitting between them. The CDR3 DNA reads TGTGCCAGCAGCGTAGACAGCTACAATGAGCAGTTCTTC. Translated: CASSVDSYNEQFF.

This chain joins TRBV5-4 and TRBJ2-5; perhaps TRBD1 as D (5 bases). This CDR3 comprises 17 residues. Trimming stripped 0 bases from V and 0 bases from J, with 15 bases between. Looked up from germline, CDR1 is SGHNT and CDR2 is YYREEE (reference sequence). Written as DNA, the CDR3 is TGTGCCAGCAGCTTGGGGGGTAGGGGCACGTACCAAGAGACCCAGTACTTC. It is translated as CASSLGGRGTYQETQYF.

The chain links TRBV5-4 to TRBJ2-1, with 15 bases fitting TRBD2. The CDR3 consists of 15 residues. V was clipped by 4 bases and J by 5 bases; unmatched bases: 1. CDR1 is SGHNT, CDR2 YYREEE, per germline (reference sequence). DNA for the CDR3: TGTGCCAGCAGCCGGACTAGCGGGGGGGACAATGAGCAGTTCTTC. This encodes CASSRTSGGDNEQFF.